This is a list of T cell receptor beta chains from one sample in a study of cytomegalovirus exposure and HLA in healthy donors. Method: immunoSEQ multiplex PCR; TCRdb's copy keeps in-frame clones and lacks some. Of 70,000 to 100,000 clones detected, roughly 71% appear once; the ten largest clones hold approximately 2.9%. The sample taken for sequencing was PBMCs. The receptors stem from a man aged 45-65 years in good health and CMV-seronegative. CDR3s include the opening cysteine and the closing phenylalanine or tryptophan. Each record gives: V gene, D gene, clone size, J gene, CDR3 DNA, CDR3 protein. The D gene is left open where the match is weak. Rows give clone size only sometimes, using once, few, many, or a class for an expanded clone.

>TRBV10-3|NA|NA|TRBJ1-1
TGTGCCATCAGTGAGTGGGCAAACAGAGACGAAGCTTTCTTT
CAISEWANRDEAFF
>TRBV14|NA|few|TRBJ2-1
TGTGCCAGCAGCCAATTAGCTAGCTCCTACAATGAGCAGTTCTTC
CASSQLASSYNEQFF
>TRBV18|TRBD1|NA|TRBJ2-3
TGTGCCAGCTCACCAGTAAGGGACAGGGGTGCAGATACGCAGTATTTT
CASSPVRDRGADTQYF
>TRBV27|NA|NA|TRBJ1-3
TGTGCCAGCAGGCAGTACTCTGGAAACACCATATATTTT
CASRQYSGNTIYF
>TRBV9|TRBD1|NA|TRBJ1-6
TGTGCCAGCAGCACCGCAGGGGGGAAGGGTCGGTCCTATAATTCACCCCTCCACTTT
CASSTAGGKGRSYNSPLHF
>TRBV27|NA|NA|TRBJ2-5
TGTGCCAGCAGTTTAAGACGGCAGGGAAGAGTGACCCAGTACTTC
CASSLRRQGRVTQYF
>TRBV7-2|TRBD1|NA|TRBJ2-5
TGTGCCAGCAGCTCTCAACAGGGGAACCAAGAGACCCAGTACTTC
CASSSQQGNQETQYF
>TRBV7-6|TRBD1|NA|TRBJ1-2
TGTGCCAGCAGCTCCGGGACAGGAAACTATGGCTACACCTTC
CASSSGTGNYGYTF
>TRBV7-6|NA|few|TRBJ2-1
TGTGCCAGCAGCTTAGCGCTAGCGCACAACAATGAGCAGTTCTTC
CASSLALAHNNEQFF
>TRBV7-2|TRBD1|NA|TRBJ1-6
TGTGCCAGCAGCTCCCAGGGGGGCTCACCCCTCCACTTT
CASSSQGGSPLHF
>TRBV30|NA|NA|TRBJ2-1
TGTGCCTGGAGTACGGACAGCGCCTCCTACAATGAGCAGTTCTTC
CAWSTDSASYNEQFF
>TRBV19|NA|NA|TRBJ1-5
TGTGCCAGTAATGAAGAGGATCAGCCCCAGCATTTT
CASNEEDQPQHF